This entry features one T cell receptor beta chain sequence. Its target is not known. Isolated RNA was reverse transcribed into cDNA used as the sequencing template. Generated by immunoSEQ multiplex PCR, the TCRdb table keeps only in-frame clones and is missing some. The data hold fewer than 90,000 clones, with roughly half observed a single time. This sample was included in a study of CD8+ T cells in alopecia areata. Alopecia areata patients had lesional scalp punch biopsies and peripheral blood taken from them. T lymphocytes (CD4+ and CD8+) were sorted from PBMCs. Study-level points and caveats: More clonal than normal scalp was lesional scalp, particularly alopecia totalis/universalis.

What was sequenced was NKG2D-high CD8+ T cells sorted from blood. This clonotype originated in a human donor with alopecia areata.

The CDR3 spells CASRAGAETTDTQYF. For the CDR3, the DNA is TGTGCCAGTAGAGCAGGAGCGGAGACCACAGATACGCAGTATTTT. The V call is TRBV19, the J call TRBJ2-3; D perhaps matches TRBD2 (5 bases). Trimming removed 6 bases from V and 2 bases from J, with 15 bases in between. The length of the CDR3 is 15 residues. The germline CDR1 and CDR2 sequences are LNHDA and SQIVND (reference sequence).